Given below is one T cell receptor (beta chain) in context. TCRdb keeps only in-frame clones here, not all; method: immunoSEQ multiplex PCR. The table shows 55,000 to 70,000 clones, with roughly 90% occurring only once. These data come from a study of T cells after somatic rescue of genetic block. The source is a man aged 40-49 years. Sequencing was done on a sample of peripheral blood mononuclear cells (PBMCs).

CDR3 sequence (DNA): TGTGCCAGCAGTTACCCGGACTCCTTTTCCCAAGAGACCCAGTACTTC. Amino acid sequence: CASSYPDSFSQETQYF. The chain employs TRBV6-6 and TRBJ2-5; tentatively, D is TRBD2 (5 bases). The CDR3 runs 16 residues. CDR1 is MNHNY, CDR2 SVGAGI, per germline (reference sequence). The V and J ends lost 2 bases and 1 base respectively, with 14 bases between them.